This T cell receptor (beta chain) was sequenced during a study of OX40 agonist ivuxolimab in advanced cancers. Overall study results and limits: At 0.1 to 3.0 mg/kg and by week 6, clonal expansion occurred in CD4+ and CD8+ blood T cells. No antigen was identified for the clonally expanded peripheral T cells. On average, CD8+ T cells had more expanded clones than CD4+.

Clones were read by immunoSEQ multiplex PCR, and TCRdb kept only the in-frame ones, dropping some. The sample lists tens of thousands of clones; 82% were seen once. Germline V gene lookup returns CDR1 PRHDT and CDR2 FYEKMQ (reference sequence). The CDR3 is made up of 14 amino acids. Between the trimmed V and J ends, which lost 5 bases and 3 bases, there was a span of 13 bases. Notes on this clone: Its cognate antigen is unknown.

The clonotype comes from an adult with an advanced solid tumor such as melanoma, head and neck, liver or kidney cancer. The chain uses TRBV13 and TRBJ1-2; maybe TRBD1 (5 bases). The source material was CD4+ or CD8+ T cells sorted from blood, sampled in a trial of the OX40 agonist ivuxolimab. CDR3 residues: CASSGDGFHYGYTF. CDR3 DNA sequence: TGTGCCAGCAGCGGGGACGGGTTTCACTATGGCTACACCTTC.